This TCR beta chain was recorded in a study of regulatory T cells in long-lasting Graves disease. Study findings and constraints: TCR diversity was lower in persistent Graves' patients (versus newly diagnosed ones). Since the sample size was small, accuracy may have been reduced.

Arm-PCR of CDR3 regions and iRepertoire HTBI primers were used to build TCR beta libraries. Each CDR3 protein is one row after TCRdb ran MiXCR on the multiplex PCR reads. The table includes 400,000 to 500,000 distinct CDR3 sequences, roughly 17% detected once. The time point is: newly diagnosed GD, antithyroid drugs for less than 3 months. Preparation of the TCR library used RNA extracted from PBMCs. Germline V gene data show CDR1 as SNHLY and CDR2 as FYNNEI. The CDR3 loop spans 11 amino acids. Trimming shortened V by 8 bases and J by 3 bases, and 8 bases separated the two germline ends. This clonotype occurred many times. Its matching antigen is unknown. These data were likewise used in another study, on T cells in Graves' hyperthyroidism and ophthalmopathy. That study reports: The HTBI set primed first-round TCR CDR3 RT-PCR. Ophthalmopathy was separated from stable hyperthyroidism by a 13 V-J model.

The sequences come from peripheral blood mononuclear cells (PBMCs), collected at new diagnosis, from a patient treated with antithyroid drugs. J is TRBJ2-7 and V is TRBV2, with D maybe TRBD2 (6 bases). This sequence originates from a woman younger than 45 with Graves disease. This chain's CDR3 is CASRGFYEQYF. The DNA of the CDR3 is TGTGCCAGCCGGGGGTTCTACGAGCAGTACTTC.